One TCR beta chain is described in this entry. The antigen is unknown. V shed 3 bases, J shed 2 bases, and the junction held 7 bases outside the gene matches. Germline CDR1 and CDR2: SGHTA and FQGNSA. CDR3 length equals 16 residues. This sample stems from a study of blood T cells in healthy people across ages. A second PCR, run for roughly 7 to 12 cycles, used a sample-barcoded 5' primer plus a J-beta primer mix. A single record per CDR3 protein comes from TCRdb applying MiXCR to the 5' RACE reads. The repertoire holds some 1.4 million distinct CDR3 sequences, with approximately 40% as singletons. Study observations and caveats: In long-lived donors, naive CD4+ cell counts and diversity exceeded those of aged donors.

The sequenced sample consisted of blood. This TCR was recovered from a woman younger than 30 in good health. The chain has TRBV7-2 and TRBJ2-3, with 8 bases lining up with TRBD2. Here the CDR3 reads CASSFVAGTPTDTQYF. Here the CDR3 DNA reads TGTGCCAGCAGCTTCGTAGCGGGAACTCCCACAGATACGCAGTATTTT.